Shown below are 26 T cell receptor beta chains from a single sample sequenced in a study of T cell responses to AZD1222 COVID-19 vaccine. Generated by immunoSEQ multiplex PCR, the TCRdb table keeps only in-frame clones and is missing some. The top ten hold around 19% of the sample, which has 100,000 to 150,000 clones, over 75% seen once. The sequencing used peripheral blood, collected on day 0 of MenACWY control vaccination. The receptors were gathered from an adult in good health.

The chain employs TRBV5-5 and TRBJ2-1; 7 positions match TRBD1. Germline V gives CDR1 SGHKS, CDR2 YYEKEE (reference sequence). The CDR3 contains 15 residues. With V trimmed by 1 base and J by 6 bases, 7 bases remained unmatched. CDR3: CASSLITGAGNEQFF. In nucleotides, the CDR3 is TGTGCCAGCAGCTTGATTACAGGGGCTGGCAATGAGCAGTTCTTC.

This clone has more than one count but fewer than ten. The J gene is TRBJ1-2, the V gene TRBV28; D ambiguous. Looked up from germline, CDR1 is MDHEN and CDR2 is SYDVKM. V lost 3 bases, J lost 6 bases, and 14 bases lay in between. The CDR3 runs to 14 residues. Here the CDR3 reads CASSLGTAQHGYTF. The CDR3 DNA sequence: TGTGCCAGCAGTTTGGGAACAGCGCAGCATGGCTACACCTTC.

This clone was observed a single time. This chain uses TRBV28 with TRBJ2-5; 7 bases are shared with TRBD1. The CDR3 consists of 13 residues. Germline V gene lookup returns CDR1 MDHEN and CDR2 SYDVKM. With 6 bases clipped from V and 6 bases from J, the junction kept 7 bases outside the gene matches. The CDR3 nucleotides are TGTGCCAGCAGGCGTGGACAGGTCCAGACCCAGTACTTC. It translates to CASRRGQVQTQYF.

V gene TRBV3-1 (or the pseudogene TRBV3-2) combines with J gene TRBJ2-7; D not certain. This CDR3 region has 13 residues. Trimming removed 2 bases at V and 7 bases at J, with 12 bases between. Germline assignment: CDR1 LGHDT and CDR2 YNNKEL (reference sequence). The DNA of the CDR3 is TGTGCCAGCAGCCAACGTGACACCTCTGAGCAGTACTTC. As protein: CASSQRDTSEQYF.

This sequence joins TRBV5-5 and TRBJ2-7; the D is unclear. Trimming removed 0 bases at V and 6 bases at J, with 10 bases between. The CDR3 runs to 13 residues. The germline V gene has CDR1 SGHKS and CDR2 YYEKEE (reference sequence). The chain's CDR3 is CASSLGRFGEQYF. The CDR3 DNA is TGTGCCAGCAGCTTGGGACGTTTCGGCGAGCAGTACTTC. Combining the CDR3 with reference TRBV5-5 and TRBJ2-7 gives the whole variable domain DAGVTQSPTHLIKTRGQQVTLRCSPISGHKSVSWYQQVLGQGPQFIFQYYEKEERGRGNFPDRFSARQFPNYSSELNVNALLLGDSALYLCASSLGRFGEQYFGPGTRLTVT.

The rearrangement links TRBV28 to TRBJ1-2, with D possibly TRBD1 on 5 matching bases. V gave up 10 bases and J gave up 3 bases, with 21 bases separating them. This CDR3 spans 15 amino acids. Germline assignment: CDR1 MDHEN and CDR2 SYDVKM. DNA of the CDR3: TGTGCCACCGGGGGGGAGCCTCGTCCTCACTATGGCTACACCTTC. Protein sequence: CATGGEPRPHYGYTF.

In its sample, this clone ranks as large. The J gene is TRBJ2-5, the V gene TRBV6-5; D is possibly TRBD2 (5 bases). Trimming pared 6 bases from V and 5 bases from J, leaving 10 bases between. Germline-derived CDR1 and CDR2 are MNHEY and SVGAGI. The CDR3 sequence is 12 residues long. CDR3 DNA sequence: TGTGCCAGCAGCGAGGGATGGGAGACCCAGTACTTC. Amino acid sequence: CASSEGWETQYF.

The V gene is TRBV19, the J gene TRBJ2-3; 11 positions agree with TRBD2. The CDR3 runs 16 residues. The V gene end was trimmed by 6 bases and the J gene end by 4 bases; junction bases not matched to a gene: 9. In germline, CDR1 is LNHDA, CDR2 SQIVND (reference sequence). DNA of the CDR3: TGTGCCAGTAGCAAAGAACTAGCGGGAGTGGCAGATACGCAGTATTTT. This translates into CASSKELAGVADTQYF.

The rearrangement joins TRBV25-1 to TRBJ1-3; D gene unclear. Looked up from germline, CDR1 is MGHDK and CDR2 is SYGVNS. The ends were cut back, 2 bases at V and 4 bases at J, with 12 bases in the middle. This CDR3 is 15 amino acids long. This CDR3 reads CASSEIFGAGNTIYF. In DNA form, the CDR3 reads TGTGCCAGCAGTGAAATTTTTGGCGCAGGAAACACCATATATTTT.

DNA of the CDR3: TGTGCCAGCAGCGTAGCTCCGACAGGAGATAATTCACCCCTCCACTTT. Amino acids: CASSVAPTGDNSPLHF. V and J are TRBV9 and TRBJ1-6, with a possible D match to TRBD1 (6 bases). The CDR3 has 16 amino acids. CDR1 is SGDLS, CDR2 YYNGEE, per germline. V lost 0 bases, J lost 5 bases, and 12 bases lay in between.

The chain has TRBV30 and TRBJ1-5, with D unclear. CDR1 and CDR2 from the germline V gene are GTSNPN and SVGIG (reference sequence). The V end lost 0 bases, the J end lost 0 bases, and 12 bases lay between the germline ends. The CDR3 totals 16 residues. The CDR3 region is CAWSVPAPYSNQPQHF. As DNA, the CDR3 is TGTGCCTGGAGTGTACCGGCTCCGTATAGCAATCAGCCCCAGCATTTT.

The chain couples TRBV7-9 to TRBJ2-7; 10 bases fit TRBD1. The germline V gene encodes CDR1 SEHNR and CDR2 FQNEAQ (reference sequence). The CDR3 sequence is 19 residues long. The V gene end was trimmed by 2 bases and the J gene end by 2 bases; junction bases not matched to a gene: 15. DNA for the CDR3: TGTGCCAGCAGCTTATGGCCCCGAAGTAGGGACAGGGGCACCTACGAGCAGTACTTC. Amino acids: CASSLWPRSRDRGTYEQYF.

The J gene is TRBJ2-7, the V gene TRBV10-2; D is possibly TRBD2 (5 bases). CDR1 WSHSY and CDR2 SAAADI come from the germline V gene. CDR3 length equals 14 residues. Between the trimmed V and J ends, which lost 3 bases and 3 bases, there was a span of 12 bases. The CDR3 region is CASSEGLWNYEQYF. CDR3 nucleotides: TGCGCCAGCAGTGAAGGACTGTGGAACTACGAGCAGTACTTC.

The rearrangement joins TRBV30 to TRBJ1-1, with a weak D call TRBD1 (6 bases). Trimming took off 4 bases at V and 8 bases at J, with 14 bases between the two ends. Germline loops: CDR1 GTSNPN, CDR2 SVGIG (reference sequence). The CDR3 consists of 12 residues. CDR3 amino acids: CAWTLVGAEAFF. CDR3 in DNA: TGTGCCTGGACCTTAGTGGGGGCCGAAGCTTTCTTT.

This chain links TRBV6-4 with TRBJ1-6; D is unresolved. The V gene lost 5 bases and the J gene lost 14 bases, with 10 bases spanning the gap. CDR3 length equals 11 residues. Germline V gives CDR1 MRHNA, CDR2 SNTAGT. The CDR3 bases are TGTGCCAGCAGTCTTAAAGGGACCCTCCACTTT. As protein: CASSLKGTLHF.

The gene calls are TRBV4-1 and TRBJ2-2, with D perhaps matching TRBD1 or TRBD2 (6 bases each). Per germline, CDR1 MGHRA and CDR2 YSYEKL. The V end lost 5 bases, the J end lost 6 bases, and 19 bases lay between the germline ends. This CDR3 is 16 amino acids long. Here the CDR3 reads CASSRRGASSAGELFF. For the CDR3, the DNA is TGCGCCAGCAGCAGGAGGGGGGCTAGTTCGGCCGGGGAGCTGTTTTTT.

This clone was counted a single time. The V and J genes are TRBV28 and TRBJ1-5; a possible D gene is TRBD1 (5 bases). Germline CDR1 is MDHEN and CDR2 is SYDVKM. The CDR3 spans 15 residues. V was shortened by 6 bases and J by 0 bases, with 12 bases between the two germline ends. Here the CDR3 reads CASSSQGHSNQPQHF. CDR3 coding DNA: TGTGCCAGCAGCTCCCAGGGCCATAGCAATCAGCCCCAGCATTTT. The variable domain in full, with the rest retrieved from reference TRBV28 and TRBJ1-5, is DVKVTQSSRYLVKRTGEKVFLECVQDMDHENMFWYRQDPGLGLRLIYFSYDVKMKEKGDIPEGYSVSREKKERFSLILESASTNQTSMYLCASSSQGHSNQPQHFGDGTRLSIL.

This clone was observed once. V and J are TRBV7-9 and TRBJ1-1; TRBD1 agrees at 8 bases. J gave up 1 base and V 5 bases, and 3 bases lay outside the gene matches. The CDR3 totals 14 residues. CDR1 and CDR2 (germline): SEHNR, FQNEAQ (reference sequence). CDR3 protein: CASSPGGWNTEAFF. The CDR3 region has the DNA TGTGCCAGCAGCCCAGGGGGCTGGAACACTGAAGCTTTCTTT.

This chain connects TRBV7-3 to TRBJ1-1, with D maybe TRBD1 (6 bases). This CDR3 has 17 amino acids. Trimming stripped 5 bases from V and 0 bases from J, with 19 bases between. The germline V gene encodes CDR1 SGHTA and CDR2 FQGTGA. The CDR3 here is CASSPTGGIILNTEAFF. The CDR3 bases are TGTGCCAGCAGCCCGACGGGGGGCATAATCTTGAACACTGAAGCTTTCTTT.

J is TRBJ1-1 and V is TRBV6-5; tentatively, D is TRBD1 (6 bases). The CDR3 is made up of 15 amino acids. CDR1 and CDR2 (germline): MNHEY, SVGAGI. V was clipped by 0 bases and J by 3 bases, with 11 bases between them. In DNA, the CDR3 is TGTGCCAGCAGTTACTCGAACAGGGCTCACACTGAAGCTTTCTTT. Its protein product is CASSYSNRAHTEAFF.

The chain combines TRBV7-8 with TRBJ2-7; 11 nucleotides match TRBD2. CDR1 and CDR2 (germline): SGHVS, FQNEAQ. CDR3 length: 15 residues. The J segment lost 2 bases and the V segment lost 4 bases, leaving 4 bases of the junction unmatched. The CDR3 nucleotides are TGTGCCAGCAGCTCTATAGCGGGAGGGCCCTACGAGCAGTACTTC. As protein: CASSSIAGGPYEQYF.

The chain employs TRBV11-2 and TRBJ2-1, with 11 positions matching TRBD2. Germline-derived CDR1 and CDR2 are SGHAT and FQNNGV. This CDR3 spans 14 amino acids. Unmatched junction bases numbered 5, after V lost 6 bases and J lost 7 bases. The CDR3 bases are TGTGCCAGCAGTTTCACTAGCGGGAGTAATGAGCAGTTCTTC. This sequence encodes CASSFTSGSNEQFF.

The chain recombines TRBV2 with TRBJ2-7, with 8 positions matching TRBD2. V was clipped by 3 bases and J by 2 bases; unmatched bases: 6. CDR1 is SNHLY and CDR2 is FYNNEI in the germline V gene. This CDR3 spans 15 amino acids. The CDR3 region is CASSENSGMTYEQYF. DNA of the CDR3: TGTGCCAGCAGTGAGAATAGCGGGATGACCTACGAGCAGTACTTC.

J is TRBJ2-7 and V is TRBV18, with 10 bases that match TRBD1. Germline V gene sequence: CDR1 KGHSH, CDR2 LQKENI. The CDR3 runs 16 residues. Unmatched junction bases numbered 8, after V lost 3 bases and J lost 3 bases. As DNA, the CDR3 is TGTGCCAGCTCACCTAAGGACAGGGGGAGCCTCTACGAGCAGTACTTC. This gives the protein CASSPKDRGSLYEQYF.

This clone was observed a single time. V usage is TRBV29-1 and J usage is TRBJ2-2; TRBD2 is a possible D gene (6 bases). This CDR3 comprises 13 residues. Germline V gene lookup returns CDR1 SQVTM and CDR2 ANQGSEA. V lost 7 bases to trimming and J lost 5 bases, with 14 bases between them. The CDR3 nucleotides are TGCAGCGGCCGGGAGAGCAGAACCGGGGAGCTGTTTTTT. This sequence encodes CSGRESRTGELFF.

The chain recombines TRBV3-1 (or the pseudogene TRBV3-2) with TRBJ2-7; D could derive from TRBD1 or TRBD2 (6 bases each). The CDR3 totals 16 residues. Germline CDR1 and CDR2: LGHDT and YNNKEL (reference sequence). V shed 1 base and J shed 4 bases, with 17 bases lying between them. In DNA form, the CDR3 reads TGTGCCAGCAGCCAAGTCTCCCGGGGAGGACAGTACGAGCAGTACTTC. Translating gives CASSQVSRGGQYEQYF.